Included here is one T cell receptor (beta chain) sequence, with context. Its recognized antigen is unknown. There are no base qualities to consult, and no much larger clone falls within one base. These data are taken from a study of blood T cell repertoires in COVID-19 (dated by TCRdb to the early 2020s). At the level of the whole study: Samples from collaborators originated in the United States, Italy and Spain and spanned both the acute and convalescent phases of COVID-19. The prospective study material was composed of cDNA or gDNA derived from T cells, B-cell-depleted T cells, or PBMCs. The dataset comprised deeply sampled blood TCRbeta repertoires from subjects exposed to, actively infected with, or recovered from COVID-19. The repertoires were made available in a free public database intended to serve as a resource for research on the immune response to SARS-CoV-2. Samples were obtained from the ongoing ImmuneRACE study (first 160 participants) and from 950 to 1,500 subjects provided by 6 global collaborators. Nearly every sample came with metadata listing a de-identified subject ID, COVID-19 status, age in years and sex. Where available, HLA class I and class II types were taken from metadata supplied by the sample provider and were not determined by assay-based typing. Results the study describes overall, beyond this receptor: How much clinical and demographic metadata was included differed by source and by participant, and the metadata was provided uncurated.

TCRbeta CDR3 regions were amplified from genomic DNA using the immunoSEQ Assay, a bias-controlled multiplex PCR. Under the source paper's analysis protocol: Within the assay, amplification of reference gene primers was used to estimate how many nucleated cells each sample contained. To quantify the absolute abundance of each unique TCRbeta CDR3 rearrangement, sequence reads were collapsed and filtered. For each sample, productive Simpson clonality was calculated as the square root of Simpson's diversity index over productive rearrangements. Imported from immuneACCESS, the table was reduced by TCRdb to in-frame sequences with V and J called. These copies leave out some clones; in studies compared against another copy, an unresolved V gene accounts for under half, and the cause of the remainder is not known. V and J calls plus clone size are reproduced from that table; the DNA served to infer D and trimming. Recorded for this sample are some 140,000 clones; around 80% of them occurred a single time. The top ten constitute 2.4% of the sample.

Participants in the prospective study were enrolled through a virtual design, were aged 18 to 89 years, and lived in approximately 25 United States geographic areas. In the prospective study, participants were assigned to cohorts based on the clinical history participants reported in a screening survey and a study questionnaire. Mobile phlebotomists in the prospective study collected whole blood, serum and a nasopharyngeal or oropharyngeal swab from every participant. Prospective study participants could optionally give additional blood draws and questionnaires over an approximately 2-month period. Before DNA extraction, blood samples from the prospective study were shipped at room temperature or frozen. V loses 7 bases of germline sequence and J loses 5 bases, and the interval between the two ends is 17 bases. The germline V gene provides CDR1 MGHDK and CDR2 SYGVNS. The CDR3 contains 15 residues, cysteine and phenylalanine counted. Only the CDR3 portion is preserved as DNA: 45 bases, with reading frame beginning at the first base.

This TCR came from a middle-aged man with acute COVID-19. The chain is made from TRBV25-1 and TRBJ2-2, and the D gene may be TRBD1, 6 bases matching. What was sequenced was PBMCs or T cells enriched from blood (not recorded which). The CDR3 corresponds to CASTYRVGRTGELFF. The nucleotide sequence reads TGTGCCAGCACCTACAGGGTTGGACGGACCGGGGAGCTGTTTTTT.